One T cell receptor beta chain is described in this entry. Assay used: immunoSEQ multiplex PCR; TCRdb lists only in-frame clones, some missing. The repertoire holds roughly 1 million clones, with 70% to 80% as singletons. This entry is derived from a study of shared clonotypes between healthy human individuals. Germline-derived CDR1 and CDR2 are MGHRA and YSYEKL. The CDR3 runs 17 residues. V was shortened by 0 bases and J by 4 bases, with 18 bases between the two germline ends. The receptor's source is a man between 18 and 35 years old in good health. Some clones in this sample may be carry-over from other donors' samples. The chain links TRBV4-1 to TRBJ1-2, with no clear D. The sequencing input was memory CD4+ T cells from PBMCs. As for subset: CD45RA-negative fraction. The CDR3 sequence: CASSQDLFLESIYGYTF. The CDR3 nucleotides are TGCGCCAGCAGCCAAGATTTGTTCCTCGAAAGCATCTATGGCTACACCTTC.